The 2 T cell receptor beta chains below were found in one sample sequenced in a study of PD-L1 blockade in urothelial cancer. As for time point: peripheral blood 6 weeks after treatment start. Using immunoSEQ multiplex PCR, the repertoire was profiled, and TCRdb retains in-frame clones only, with some absent. The data show 50,000 or so clones, about 85% seen once. The sequences come from PBMCs, collected around atezolizumab (anti-PD-L1) treatment. The receptors were sampled from a man in his forties or fifties with urothelial cancer.

J is TRBJ2-7 and V is TRBV19, with D perhaps matching TRBD1 (6 bases). V was clipped by 6 bases and J by 0 bases, with 15 bases between them. CDR3 length: 15 residues. Per the germline V gene, CDR1 is LNHDA and CDR2 is SQIVND (reference sequence). DNA for the CDR3: TGTGCCAGTAGGCGGACAGCCCAATCCTCCTACGAGCAGTACTTC. Translation gives CASRRTAQSSYEQYF.

The chain combines TRBV7-9 with TRBJ2-1; D uncertain. This CDR3 comprises 12 residues. The germline V and J ends were trimmed by 2 bases and 7 bases, with 6 bases remaining between them. CDR1 and CDR2 from the germline V gene are SEHNR and FQNEAQ (reference sequence). CDR3 DNA: TGTGCCAGCAGCTTACGGGTGAATGAGCAGTTCTTC. Amino acids: CASSLRVNEQFF.